This T cell receptor (beta chain) was recorded in a study of T-cell memory formation after mild COVID-19. Points from the study as a whole: Pre-infection memory carried some responding clones, suggesting that cross-reactive memory joined.

TCRdb re-called the 5' RACE reads with MiXCR, one entry per CDR3 protein. The sample contains almost 550,000 distinct CDR3 sequences, roughly 20% of which appear only once. The CDR3 runs 13 residues. Trimming removed 3 bases at V and 2 bases at J, with 7 bases between. Germline V gene lookup returns CDR1 SGDLS and CDR2 YYNGEE. This clonotype turned up a few times. Its antigen remains unknown. The clonotype comes from an adult woman who had mild COVID-19 (a few samples of this study predate the infection). Cell type and time point are not known. The J gene is TRBJ2-3, the V gene TRBV9; D is ambiguous. The sample comprised PBMCs or a T cell subset sorted from them (not recorded which). In DNA, the CDR3 is TGTGCCAGCAGCGATCCAGTCACAGATACGCAGTATTTT. Translated: CASSDPVTDTQYF.